This TCR beta chain was documented in a study of blood T cell repertoires in COVID-19. The CDR3 contains 13 residues. Germline trimming cut 6 bases from V and 4 bases from J; bases unmatched to any gene: 2. Germline V CDR1 and CDR2: SNHLY, FYNNEI. The table came from immunoSEQ multiplex PCR; TCRdb's copy has only in-frame clones and leaves some out. The sample consists of 150,000 to 200,000 clones, approximately 80% of them appearing once. The gene calls are TRBV2 and TRBJ1-1; 10 nucleotides agree with TRBD1. Material for sequencing was peripheral blood. This receptor was identified in a human donor in a cohort sampled during active COVID-19. CDR3 nucleotide sequence: TGTGCCAGCAGGGACAGGGGGGCCACTGAAGCTTTCTTT. This sequence encodes CASRDRGATEAFF.